This TCR beta chain emerged from a study of blood T cell repertoires in COVID-19 (dated by TCRdb to between 2020 and 2021). Describing the broader study: Samples from collaborators originated in the United States, Italy and Spain and spanned both the acute and convalescent phases of COVID-19. Nearly every sample came with metadata listing a de-identified subject ID, COVID-19 status, age in years and sex. The repertoires were released in a freely available public database intended as a resource for research on the immune response to SARS-CoV-2. Where HLA class I and class II types were available, the types were taken from metadata supplied by the sample provider, not from assay-based typing. The dataset comprised deeply sampled blood TCRbeta repertoires from subjects exposed to, actively infected with, or recovered from COVID-19. The prospective study material was composed of cDNA or gDNA derived from T cells, B-cell-depleted T cells, or PBMCs. The samples were drawn from two sources: the first 160 participants of the ongoing ImmuneRACE study, and 950 to 1,500 subjects contributed by 6 global collaborators.

A remark on this clone: Its antigen has not been determined. Per-nucleotide qualities are absent, and no much larger clonotype sits a single base away.

V is pruned by 3 bases and J by 2 bases, leaving 5 bases of the junction without a gene match. Taken from the germline V gene, the CDR1 and CDR2 loops are KGHDR and SFDVKD. The CDR3 starts with the cysteine, ends with the phenylalanine, and has 17 residues. The kept DNA is CDR3 alone, 51 bases in frame from the first base. TCRbeta CDR3 regions were amplified from genomic DNA by means of the immunoSEQ Assay, a bias-controlled multiplex PCR. As for the original processing: Within the assay, amplification of reference gene primers was used to estimate how many nucleated cells each sample contained. To quantify the absolute abundance of each unique TCRbeta CDR3 rearrangement, sequence reads were collapsed and filtered. For each sample, productive Simpson clonality was calculated by taking the square root of Simpson's diversity index across productive rearrangements. TCRdb stores this immuneACCESS table with in-frame sequences only. Part of the clones is absent; in the studies checked, under half of the shortfall reflects unresolved V genes, and no reason is known for the rest. Clonal size and the V and J genes are those of that table, whereas D and trimming came from the DNA. The sample data list under 65,000 clones, and roughly 87% of these were observed just once. Clones ranked in the top ten supply around a fifth of the sample.

Collaborating institutions collected whole blood in K2EDTA tubes following their own protocols. For TCRbeta analysis, collaborators shipped samples in one of three forms: frozen whole blood, isolated PBMCs, or DNA extracted from either of those sample types. Points the paper makes about the study in general: The amount of clinical and demographic metadata varied by source and participant and was provided uncurated.

This TCR was recovered from a woman aged 60-75 years with acute or convalescent COVID-19. Here the chain combines TRBV24-1 and TRBJ2-5; TRBD2 agrees with 13 junctional bases. Material: peripheral blood. The nucleotides are TGTGCCACCAGTGATAAGACTAGCGGGGGGATACAAGAGACCCAGTACTTC. Its product reads: CATSDKTSGGIQETQYF.